A single T cell receptor beta chain is shown here with its context. TCRdb's copy holds only in-frame clones and misses some; the assay was immunoSEQ multiplex PCR. The sample shows 250,000 to 300,000 clones, roughly nine tenths of them seen only once. This record belongs to a study of blood T cell repertoires in COVID-19. Overall study: The cDNA or gDNA used as material had been derived from T cells, B-cell-depleted T cells, or PBMCs.

The CDR3 loop spans 20 amino acids. Trimming stripped 0 bases from V and 0 bases from J, with 21 bases between. Germline CDR1 reads LGHDT; CDR2 reads YNNKEL (reference sequence). Sequenced material: peripheral blood. The chain links TRBV3-1 (or the pseudogene TRBV3-2) to TRBJ1-3; D perhaps matches TRBD1 (5 bases). The origin of this receptor is a woman aged 30 to 39 with COVID-19, enrolled during active disease. The CDR3 nucleotides read TGTGCCAGCAGCCAAGATTGGGTAATAGGCGGGGCAAGCTCTGGAAACACCATATATTTT. Translating gives CASSQDWVIGGASSGNTIYF.